The T cell receptor (beta chain) under discussion was sequenced for a study of beta chain features in type 1 diabetes. The wider study: Taken together, all samples contributed 95 million to 110 million examined sorted cells.

cDNA synthesis used the whole RNA isolate, giving expressed TCRB sequences. Generated by immunoSEQ multiplex PCR, the TCRdb table keeps only in-frame clones and is missing some. The repertoire holds more than 300,000 clones, with 9.5% to 10% as singletons. This CDR3 spans 14 amino acids. Deletions cut 2 bases from V and 3 bases from J, with 8 bases between. The germline CDR1 and CDR2 sequences are SGHVS and FNYEAQ. Study-level points and caveats: Naive, central memory and Treg TCRB repertoires seemed to resemble each other more closely in patients than they did in healthy donors. For Type 1 diabetes patients, all four CD4+ subsets carried TCRB CDR3s that were moderately but significantly shorter.

The sample holds a few counts of this clone. The antigen is unknown. The chain has TRBV7-6 and TRBJ1-5; a possible D gene is TRBD1 (5 bases). Source material: central memory CD4+ T cells from blood. The TCR comes from a man under 40 with type 1 diabetes. CDR3 nucleotide sequence: TGTGCCAGCAGCTTAACCGGGGCCAATCAGCCCCAGCATTTT. It specifies CASSLTGANQPQHF. The full variable domain, rest sourced from reference TRBV7-6 and TRBJ1-5, is GAGVSQSPRYKVTKRGQDVALRCDPISGHVSLYWYRQALGQGPEFLTYFNYEAQQDKSGLPNDRFSAERPEGSISTLTIQRTEQRDSAMYRCASSLTGANQPQHFGDGTRLSIL.